What follows describes a single T cell receptor (beta chain). This record comes from a study of T-cell reconstitution after alpha-beta-depleted transplantation in children. TCRbeta library construction was performed incorporating unique molecular identifiers. Each CDR3 protein gets one entry after TCRdb re-called the PCR reads with MiXCR. Among approximately 510,000 distinct CDR3 sequences listed, around 20% were seen once. Germline assignment: CDR1 LGHDT and CDR2 YNNKEL (reference sequence). The V end was cut by 1 base, the J end by 2 bases, with 8 bases between. The CDR3 contains 14 residues. This chain connects TRBV3-1 to TRBJ1-2; D uncertain. Source: PBMCs from the stem cell graft donor, taken from the stem cell graft. The TCR comes from a human donor who donated a stem cell graft to a child with acute lymphoblastic leukemia. The CDR3 region has the DNA TGTGCCAGCAGCCAAGTCGCCGGGAACTATGGCTACACCTTC. Protein sequence: CASSQVAGNYGYTF.